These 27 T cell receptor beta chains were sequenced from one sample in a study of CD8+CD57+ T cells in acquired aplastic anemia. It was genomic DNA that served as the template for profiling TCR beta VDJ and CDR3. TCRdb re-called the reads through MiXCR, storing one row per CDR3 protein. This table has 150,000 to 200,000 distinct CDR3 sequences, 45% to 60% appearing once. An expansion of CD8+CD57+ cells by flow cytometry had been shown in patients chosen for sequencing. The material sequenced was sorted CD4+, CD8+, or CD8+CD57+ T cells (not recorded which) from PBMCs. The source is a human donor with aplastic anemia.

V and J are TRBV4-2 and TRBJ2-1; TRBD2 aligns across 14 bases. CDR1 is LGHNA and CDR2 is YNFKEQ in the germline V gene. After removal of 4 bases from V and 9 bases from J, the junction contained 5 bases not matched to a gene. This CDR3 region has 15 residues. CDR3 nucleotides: TGTGCCAGCAGCCCCGGGACTAGCGGGAGCCCTGAGCAGTTCTTC. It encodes CASSPGTSGSPEQFF.

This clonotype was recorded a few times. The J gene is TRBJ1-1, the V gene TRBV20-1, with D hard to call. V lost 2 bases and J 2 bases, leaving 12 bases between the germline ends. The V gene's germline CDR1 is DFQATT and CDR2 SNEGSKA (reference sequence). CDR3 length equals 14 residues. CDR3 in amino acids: CSARPPDRNTEAFF. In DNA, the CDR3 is TGCAGTGCTAGACCCCCAGATCGAAACACTGAAGCTTTCTTT.

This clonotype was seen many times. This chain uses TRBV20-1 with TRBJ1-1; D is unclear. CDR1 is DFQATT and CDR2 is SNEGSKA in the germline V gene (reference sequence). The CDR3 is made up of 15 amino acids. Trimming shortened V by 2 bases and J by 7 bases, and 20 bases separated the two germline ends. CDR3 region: CSARKSGSLLYEAFF. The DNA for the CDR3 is TGCAGTGCTAGAAAATCCGGGTCGTTGCTTTATGAAGCTTTCTTT.

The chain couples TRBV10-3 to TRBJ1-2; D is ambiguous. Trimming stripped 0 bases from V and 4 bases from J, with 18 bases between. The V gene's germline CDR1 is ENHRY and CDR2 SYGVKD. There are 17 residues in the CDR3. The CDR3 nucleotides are TGTGCCATCAGTGAGTCTGGTTTCGGTCTGGCTTCCTATGGCTACACCTTC. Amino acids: CAISESGFGLASYGYTF.

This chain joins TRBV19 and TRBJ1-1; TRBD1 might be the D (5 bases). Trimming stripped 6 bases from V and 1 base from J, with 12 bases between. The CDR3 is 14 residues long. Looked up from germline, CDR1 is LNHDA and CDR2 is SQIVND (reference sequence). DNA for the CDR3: TGTGCCAGTAGGCCGACAGCAAAGAACACTGAAGCTTTCTTT. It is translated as CASRPTAKNTEAFF. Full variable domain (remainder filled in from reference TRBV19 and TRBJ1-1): DGGITQSPKYLFRKEGQNVTLSCEQNLNHDAMYWYRQDPGQGLRLIYYSQIVNDFQKGDIAEGYSVSREKKESFPLTVTSAQKNPTAFYLCASRPTAKNTEAFFGQGTRLTVV.

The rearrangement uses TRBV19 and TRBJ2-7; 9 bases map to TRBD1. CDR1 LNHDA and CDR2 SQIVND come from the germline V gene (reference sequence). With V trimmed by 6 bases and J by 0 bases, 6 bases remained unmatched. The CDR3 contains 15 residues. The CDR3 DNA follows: TGTGCCAGTAGAACCGGGACAGGGATCTCCTACGAGCAGTACTTC. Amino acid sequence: CASRTGTGISYEQYF.

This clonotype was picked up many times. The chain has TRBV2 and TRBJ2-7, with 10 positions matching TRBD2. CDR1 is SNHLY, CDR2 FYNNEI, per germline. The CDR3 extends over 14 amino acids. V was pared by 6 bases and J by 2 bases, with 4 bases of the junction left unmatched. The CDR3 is CASSLGLAAYEQYF. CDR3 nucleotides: TGTGCCAGCAGCTTAGGACTAGCGGCCTACGAGCAGTACTTC. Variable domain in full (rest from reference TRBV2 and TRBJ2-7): EPEVTQTPSHQVTQMGQEVILRCVPISNHLYFYWYRQILGQKVEFLVSFYNNEISEKSEIFDDQFSVERPDGSNFTLKIRSTKLEDSAMYFCASSLGLAAYEQYFGPGTRLTVT.

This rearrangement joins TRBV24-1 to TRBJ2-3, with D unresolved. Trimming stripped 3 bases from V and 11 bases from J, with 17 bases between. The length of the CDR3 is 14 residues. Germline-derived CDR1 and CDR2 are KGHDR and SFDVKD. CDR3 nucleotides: TGTGCCACCAGTGATACACAGTTCTACAATGAGCAGTATTTT. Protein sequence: CATSDTQFYNEQYF.

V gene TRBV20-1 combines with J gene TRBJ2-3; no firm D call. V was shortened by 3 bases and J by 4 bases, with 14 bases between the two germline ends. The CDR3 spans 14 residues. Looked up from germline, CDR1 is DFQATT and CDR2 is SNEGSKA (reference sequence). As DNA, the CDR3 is TGCAGTGCTAGGTCCGTCCCTTGGGCAGATACGCAGTATTTT. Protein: CSARSVPWADTQYF.

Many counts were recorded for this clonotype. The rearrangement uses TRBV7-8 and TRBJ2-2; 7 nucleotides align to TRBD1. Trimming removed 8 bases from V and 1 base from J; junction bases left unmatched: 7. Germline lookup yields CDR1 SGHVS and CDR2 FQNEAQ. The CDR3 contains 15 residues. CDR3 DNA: TGTGCCAGCGCCGGGACAGAGAAGAACACCGGGGAGCTGTTTTTT. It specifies CASAGTEKNTGELFF.

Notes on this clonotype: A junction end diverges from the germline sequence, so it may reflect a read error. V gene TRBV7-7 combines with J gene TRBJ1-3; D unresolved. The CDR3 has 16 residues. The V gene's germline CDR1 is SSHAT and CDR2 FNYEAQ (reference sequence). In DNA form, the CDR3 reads TGTGCTAGCAAGGGTCCCGATGATCTCATTGGAAACACCATATATTTT. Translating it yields CASKGPDDLIGNTIYF.

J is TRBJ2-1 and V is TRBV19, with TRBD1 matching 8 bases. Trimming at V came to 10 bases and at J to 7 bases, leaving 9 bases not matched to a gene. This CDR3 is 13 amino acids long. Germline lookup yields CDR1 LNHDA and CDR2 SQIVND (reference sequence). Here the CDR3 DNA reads TGTGCCACACGACAGGGGTTTATGAATGAGCAGTTCTTC. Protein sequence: CATRQGFMNEQFF.

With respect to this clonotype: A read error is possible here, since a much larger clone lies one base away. CDR3 DNA sequence: TGTGCCAGCGAAAACAGGGACTCCTACGAGCAGTACTTC. Translated, it gives CASENRDSYEQYF. The chain employs TRBV6-1 and TRBJ2-7, with D possibly being TRBD1 (6 bases). Germline V gives CDR1 MNHNS, CDR2 SASEGT. V lost 8 bases, J lost 0 bases, and 11 bases lay in between. CDR3 size: 13 residues.

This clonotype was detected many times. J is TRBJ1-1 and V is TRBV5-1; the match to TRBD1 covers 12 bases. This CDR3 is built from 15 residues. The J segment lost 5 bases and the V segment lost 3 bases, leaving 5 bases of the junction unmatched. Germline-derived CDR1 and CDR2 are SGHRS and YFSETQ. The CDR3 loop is CASSWGQGAITEAFF. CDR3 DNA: TGCGCCAGCAGCTGGGGACAGGGGGCAATTACTGAAGCTTTCTTT. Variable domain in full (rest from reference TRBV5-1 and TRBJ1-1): KAGVTQTPRYLIKTRGQQVTLSCSPISGHRSVSWYQQTPGQGLQFLFEYFSETQRNKGNFPGRFSGRQFSNSRSEMNVSTLELGDSALYLCASSWGQGAITEAFFGQGTRLTVV.

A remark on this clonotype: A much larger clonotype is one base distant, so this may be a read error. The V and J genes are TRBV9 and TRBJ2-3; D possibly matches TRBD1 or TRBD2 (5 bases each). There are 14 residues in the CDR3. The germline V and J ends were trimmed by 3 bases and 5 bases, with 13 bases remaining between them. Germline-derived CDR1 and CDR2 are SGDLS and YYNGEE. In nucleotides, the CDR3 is TGTGCCAGCAGCGAGGTCGGGGCCAGAGATACGCAGTATTTT. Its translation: CASSEVGARDTQYF.

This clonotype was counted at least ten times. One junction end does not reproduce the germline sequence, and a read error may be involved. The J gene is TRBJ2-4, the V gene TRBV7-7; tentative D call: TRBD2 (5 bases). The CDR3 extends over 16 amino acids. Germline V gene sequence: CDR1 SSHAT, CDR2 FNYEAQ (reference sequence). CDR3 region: CASSFPARGFKNIQYF. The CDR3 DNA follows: TGTGCTAGCAGCTTTCCCGCCCGGGGATTCAAAAACATTCAGTACTTC. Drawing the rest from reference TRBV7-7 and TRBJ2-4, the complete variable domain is GAGVSQSPRYKVTKRGQDVTLRCDPISSHATLYWYQQALGQGPEFLTYFNYEAQPDKSGLPSDRFSAERPEGSISTLTIQRTEQRDSAMYRCASSFPARGFKNIQYFGAGTRLSVL.

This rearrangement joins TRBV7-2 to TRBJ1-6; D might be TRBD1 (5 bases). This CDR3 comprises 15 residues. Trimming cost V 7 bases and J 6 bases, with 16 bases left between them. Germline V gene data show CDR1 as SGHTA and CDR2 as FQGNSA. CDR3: CASTGRGSPNSPLHF. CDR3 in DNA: TGTGCCAGCACCGGGAGGGGCAGCCCTAATTCACCCCTCCACTTT.

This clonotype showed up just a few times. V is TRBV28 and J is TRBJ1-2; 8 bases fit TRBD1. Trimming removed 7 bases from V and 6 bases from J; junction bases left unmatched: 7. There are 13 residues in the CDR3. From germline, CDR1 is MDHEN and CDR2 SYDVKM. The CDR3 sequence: CASTDRGFNGYTF. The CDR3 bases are TGTGCCAGCACCGACAGGGGATTCAATGGCTACACCTTC.

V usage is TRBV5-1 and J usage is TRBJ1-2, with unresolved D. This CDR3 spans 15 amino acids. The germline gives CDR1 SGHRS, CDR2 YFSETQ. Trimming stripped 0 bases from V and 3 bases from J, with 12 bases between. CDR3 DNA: TGCGCCAGCAGCTTGGTATTCCTGGGAGACTATGGCTACACCTTC. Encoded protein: CASSLVFLGDYGYTF.

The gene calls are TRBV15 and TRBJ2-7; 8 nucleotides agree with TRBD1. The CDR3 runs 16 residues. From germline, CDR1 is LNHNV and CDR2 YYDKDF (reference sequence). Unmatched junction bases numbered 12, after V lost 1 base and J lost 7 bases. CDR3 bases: TGTGCCACCAGCAGAGCCCTTGACAGGGGTTTGGGGGAGCAGTACTTC. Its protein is CATSRALDRGLGEQYF. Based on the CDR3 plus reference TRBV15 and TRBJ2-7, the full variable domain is DAMVIQNPRYQVTQFGKPVTLSCSQTLNHNVMYWYQQKSSQAPKLLFHYYDKDFNNEADTPDNFQSRRPNTSFCFLDIRSPGLGDTAMYLCATSRALDRGLGEQYFGPGTRLTVT.

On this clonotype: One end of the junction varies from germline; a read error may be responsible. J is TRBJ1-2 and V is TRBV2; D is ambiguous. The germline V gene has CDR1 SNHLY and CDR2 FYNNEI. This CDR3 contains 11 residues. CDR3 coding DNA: TGTGCCAGCAGTGAAAACTACGGCTACACCTTC. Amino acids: CASSENYGYTF.

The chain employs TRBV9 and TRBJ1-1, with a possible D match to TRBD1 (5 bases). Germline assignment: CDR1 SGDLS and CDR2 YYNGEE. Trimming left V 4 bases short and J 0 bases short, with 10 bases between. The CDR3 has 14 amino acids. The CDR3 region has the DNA TGTGCCAGCAGCCCCAGGGCTATGAACACTGAAGCTTTCTTT. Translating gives CASSPRAMNTEAFF.

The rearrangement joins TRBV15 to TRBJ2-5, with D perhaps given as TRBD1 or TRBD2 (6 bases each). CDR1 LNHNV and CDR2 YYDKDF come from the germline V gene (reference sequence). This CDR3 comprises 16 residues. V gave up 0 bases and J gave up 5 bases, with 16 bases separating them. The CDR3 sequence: CATSRDRGPAGETQYF. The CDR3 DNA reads TGTGCCACCAGCAGAGACAGGGGCCCCGCGGGGGAGACCCAGTACTTC.

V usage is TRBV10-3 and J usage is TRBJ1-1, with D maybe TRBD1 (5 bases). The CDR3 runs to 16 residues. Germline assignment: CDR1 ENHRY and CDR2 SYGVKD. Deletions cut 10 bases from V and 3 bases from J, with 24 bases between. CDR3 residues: CASSHKGRGWDTEAFF. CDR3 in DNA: TGTGCCAGCAGCCACAAGGGGAGGGGCTGGGACACTGAAGCTTTCTTT.

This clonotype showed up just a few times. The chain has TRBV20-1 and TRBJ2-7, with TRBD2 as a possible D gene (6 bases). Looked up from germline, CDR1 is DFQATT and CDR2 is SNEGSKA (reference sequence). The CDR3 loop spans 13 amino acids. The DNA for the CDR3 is TGCTCCATGGCGGGACTCGGGGTTTGGGAGCAGTACTTC. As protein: CSMAGLGVWEQYF.

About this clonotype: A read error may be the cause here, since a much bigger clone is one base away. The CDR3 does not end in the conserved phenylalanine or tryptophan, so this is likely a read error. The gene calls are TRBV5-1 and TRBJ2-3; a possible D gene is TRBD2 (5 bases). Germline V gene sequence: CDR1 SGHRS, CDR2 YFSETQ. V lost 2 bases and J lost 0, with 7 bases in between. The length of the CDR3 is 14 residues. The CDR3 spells CASSFPGSTDTQYL. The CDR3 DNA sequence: TGCGCCAGCAGCTTTCCGGGGAGCACAGATACGCAGTATCTT.

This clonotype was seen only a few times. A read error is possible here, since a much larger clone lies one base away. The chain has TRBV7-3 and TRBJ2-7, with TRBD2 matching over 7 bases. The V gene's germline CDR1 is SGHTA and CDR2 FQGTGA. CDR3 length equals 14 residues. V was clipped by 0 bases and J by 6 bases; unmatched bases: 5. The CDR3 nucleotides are TGTGCCAGCAGCTTAACAGGGAGGGGAACCGAGCAGTACTTC. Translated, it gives CASSLTGRGTEQYF.